This T cell receptor beta chain comes out of a study of T-cell reconstitution after alpha-beta-depleted transplantation in children (dated by TCRdb to the mid-2010s). Notes on the research overall: T-cell immune reconstitution after TCRalphabeta/CD19-depleted allogeneic hematopoietic cell transplantation in children was quantitatively tracked in the study by means of TCR repertoire profiling. What the research found in general, with its limitations: Hyperexpanded clone frequencies declined over subsequent months; after one year, T-cell counts and TCRbeta diversity were mostly attributed to newly produced T cells. The apparently early recovery of alphabetaT-cell counts about two months after transplant reportedly depended on only several hundred rapidly expanded clones that came from non-depleted graft cells. In some patients, the high TCRbeta diversity seen at day 60 was put down to recipient T cells and intrathymic progenitors that had survived conditioning.

This clonotype showed up just a few times. Its specific antigen is unknown. No much larger clonotype is one base removed from it; base qualities were not supplied. The label giving this sample's treatment or condition can be read as: allogeneic hematopoietic cell transplantation with graft depleted of TCRalphabeta T cells and CD19 B cells. TCRalphabeta/CD19-depleted allogeneic hematopoietic cell grafts were given to the transplant recipients, all of whom were children. The CDR3, from cysteine to phenylalanine, totals 15 residues. This entry keeps only the CDR3 DNA: 45 bases, framed from base 1. For CDR1 and CDR2, the germline V gene lists SNHLY and FYNNEI. Trimming removed 4 bases from V and 0 bases from J, leaving 11 bases between the germline ends. Library preparation employed PCR. The listed sequencing device is Illumina HiSeq 2500. To normalize quantification of the TCRbeta repertoire, the TCR libraries were built with molecular barcoding that relied on unique molecular identifiers. The raw public reads went through TCRdb reprocessing: fastp at Q25, MiXCR clone calling, in-frame beta chains kept. Here each entry gathers all rows of one CDR3 protein and keeps the most common genes and DNA. In this sample the table shows about 210,000 distinct CDR3 sequences, about a sixth of which occur a single time. Roughly two fifths of the sample comes from the top ten.

This chain is built from TRBV2 and TRBJ2-3; no D gene call is confident. The TCR sequence derives from a male patient between 2 and 10 years old who had a stem cell transplant for acute lymphoblastic leukemia, so the T cells may come from the graft donor. The sequences come from PBMCs, mostly from graft donor cells, collected 360 days after TCRalphabeta/CD19-depleted stem cell transplant. The sequence in DNA is TGTGCCAGCAGTGGGGAACACCGTAGCACAGATACGCAGTATTTT. This gives the protein CASSGEHRSTDTQYF.